Included here is one T cell receptor beta chain sequence, with context. Method: immunoSEQ multiplex PCR; TCRdb's copy keeps in-frame clones and lacks some. This table has some 2,500,000 clones, roughly 93% appearing once. These data come from a study of shared clonotypes between healthy human individuals. This CDR3 contains 15 residues. Trimming shortened V by 4 bases and J by 2 bases, and 14 bases separated the two germline ends. Germline CDR1 is SGHNT and CDR2 is YYREEE (reference sequence). The TCR originated in a man between 18 and 35 years old in good health. Some clones in this sample may be carry-over from other donors' samples. The source material was naive CD4+ T cells from PBMCs. Subset indicated: CD45RA+ positively selected. The rearrangement links TRBV5-4 to TRBJ2-3, with D tentatively TRBD2 (6 bases). Here the CDR3 reads CASSPGIAATDTQYF. The CDR3 DNA sequence: TGTGCCAGCAGCCCCGGGATAGCGGCCACAGATACGCAGTATTTT.